This paragraph reports one T cell receptor (beta chain). The germline V gene encodes CDR1 MDHEN and CDR2 SYDVKM. V trimming: 5 bases; J trimming: 4 bases; junction bases outside the gene matches: 3. There are 14 residues in the CDR3. Clones were sequenced by immunoSEQ multiplex PCR, and TCRdb holds only the in-frame ones, with some missing. The sample includes roughly 250,000 clones, approximately 86% seen only once; the top ten take over 7.5%. The data were obtained in a study of blood T cell repertoires in COVID-19. The sequenced sample consisted of peripheral blood. This TCR derives from a man aged 35 to 55 who had recovered from COVID-19. The rearrangement joins TRBV28 to TRBJ2-1; 9 bases align to TRBD1. CDR3 in DNA: TGTGCCAGCAGTGACAGGGGGATATACAATGAGCAGTTCTTC. Amino acid sequence: CASSDRGIYNEQFF.